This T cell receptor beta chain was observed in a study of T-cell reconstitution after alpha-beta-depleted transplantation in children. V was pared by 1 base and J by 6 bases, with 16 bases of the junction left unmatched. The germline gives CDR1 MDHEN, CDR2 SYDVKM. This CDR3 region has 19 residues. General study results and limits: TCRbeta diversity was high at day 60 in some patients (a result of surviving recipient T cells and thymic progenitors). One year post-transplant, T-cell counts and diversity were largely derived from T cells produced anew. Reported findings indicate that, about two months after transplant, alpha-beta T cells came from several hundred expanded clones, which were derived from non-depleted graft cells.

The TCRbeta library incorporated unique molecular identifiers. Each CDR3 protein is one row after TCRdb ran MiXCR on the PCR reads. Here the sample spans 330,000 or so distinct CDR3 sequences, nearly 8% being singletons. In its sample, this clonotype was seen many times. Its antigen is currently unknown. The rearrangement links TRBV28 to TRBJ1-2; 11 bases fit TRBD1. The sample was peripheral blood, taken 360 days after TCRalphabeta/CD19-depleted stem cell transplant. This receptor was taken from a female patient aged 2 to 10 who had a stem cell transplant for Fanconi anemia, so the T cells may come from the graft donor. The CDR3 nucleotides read TGTGCCAGCAGTTTATTCGGCATTGGTGGACAGGGGGCGGAGGATGGCTACACCTTC. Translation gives CASSLFGIGGQGAEDGYTF.